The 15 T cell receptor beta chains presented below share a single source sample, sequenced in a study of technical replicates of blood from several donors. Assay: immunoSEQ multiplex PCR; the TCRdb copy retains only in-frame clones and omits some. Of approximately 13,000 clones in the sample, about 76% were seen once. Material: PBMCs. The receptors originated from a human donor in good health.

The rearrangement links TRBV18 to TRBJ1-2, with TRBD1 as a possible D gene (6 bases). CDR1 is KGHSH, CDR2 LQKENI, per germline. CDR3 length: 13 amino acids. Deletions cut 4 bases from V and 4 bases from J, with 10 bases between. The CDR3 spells CASSRRDTYGYTF. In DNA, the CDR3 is TGTGCCAGCTCACGCCGGGACACCTATGGCTACACCTTC.

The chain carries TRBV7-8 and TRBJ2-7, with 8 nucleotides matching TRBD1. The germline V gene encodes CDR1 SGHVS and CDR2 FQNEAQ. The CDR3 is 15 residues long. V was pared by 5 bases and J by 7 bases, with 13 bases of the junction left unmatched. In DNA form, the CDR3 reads TGTGCCAGCAGCGAGAGGCACAGGGGGGCAGTTGAGCAGTACTTC. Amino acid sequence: CASSERHRGAVEQYF.

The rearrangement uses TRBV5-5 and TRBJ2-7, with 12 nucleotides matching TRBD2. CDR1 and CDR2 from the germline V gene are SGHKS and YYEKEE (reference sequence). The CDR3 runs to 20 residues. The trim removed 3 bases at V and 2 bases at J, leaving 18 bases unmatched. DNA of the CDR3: TGTGCCAGCAGCTGGCCCCCCCGACTAGCGGGAGATTCGCGGCCCTACGAGCAGTACTTC. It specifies CASSWPPRLAGDSRPYEQYF.

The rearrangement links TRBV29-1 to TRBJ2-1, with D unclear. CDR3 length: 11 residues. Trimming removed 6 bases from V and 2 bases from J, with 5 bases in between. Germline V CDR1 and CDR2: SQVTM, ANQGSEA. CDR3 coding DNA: TGCAGCGTAGGAGCCTACAATGAGCAGTTCTTC. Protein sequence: CSVGAYNEQFF.

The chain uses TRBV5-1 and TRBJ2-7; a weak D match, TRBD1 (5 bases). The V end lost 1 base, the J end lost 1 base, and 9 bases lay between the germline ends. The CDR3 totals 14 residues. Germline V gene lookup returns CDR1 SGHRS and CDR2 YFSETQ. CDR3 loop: CASSLSRQSYEQYF. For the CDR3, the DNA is TGCGCCAGCAGCTTGTCGAGACAGTCCTACGAGCAGTACTTC.

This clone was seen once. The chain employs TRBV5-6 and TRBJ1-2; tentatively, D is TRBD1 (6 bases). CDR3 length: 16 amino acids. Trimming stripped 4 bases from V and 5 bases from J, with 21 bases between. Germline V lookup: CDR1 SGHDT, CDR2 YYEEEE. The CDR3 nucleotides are TGTGCCAGCAGCCTCCTAGAAGGGACATTCCGGTATGGCTACACCTTC. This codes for CASSLLEGTFRYGYTF.

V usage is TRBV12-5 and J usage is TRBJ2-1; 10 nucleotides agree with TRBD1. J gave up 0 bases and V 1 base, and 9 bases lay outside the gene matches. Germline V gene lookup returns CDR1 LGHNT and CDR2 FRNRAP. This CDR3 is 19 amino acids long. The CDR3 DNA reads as TGTGCTAGTGGTTTGGGAACGACAGGGGGCGATTTCTCCTACAATGAGCAGTTCTTC. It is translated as CASGLGTTGGDFSYNEQFF.

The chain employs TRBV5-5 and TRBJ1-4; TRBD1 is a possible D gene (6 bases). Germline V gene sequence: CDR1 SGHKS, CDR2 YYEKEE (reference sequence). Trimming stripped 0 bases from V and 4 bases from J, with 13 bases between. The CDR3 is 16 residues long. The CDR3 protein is CASSLAQQGFNEKLFF. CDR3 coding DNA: TGTGCCAGCAGCTTGGCACAACAGGGATTTAATGAAAAACTGTTTTTT.

The CDR3 region is CASSPARSGSWYQETQYF. The DNA of the CDR3 is TGTGCCAGCAGCCCCGCCCGTAGCGGGAGTTGGTACCAAGAGACCCAGTACTTC. The chain is built from TRBV5-8 and TRBJ2-5, with 9 bases lining up with TRBD2. The V segment lost 4 bases and the J segment 0 bases; nucleotides outside the gene matches: 13. Germline CDR1 is SGHTS and CDR2 is YDEGEE. This CDR3 region has 18 residues.

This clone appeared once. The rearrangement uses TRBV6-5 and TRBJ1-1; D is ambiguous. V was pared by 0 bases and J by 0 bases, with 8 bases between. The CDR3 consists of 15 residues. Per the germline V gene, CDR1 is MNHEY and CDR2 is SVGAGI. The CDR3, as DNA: TGTGCCAGCAGTTACTCGTGGCAGATGAACACTGAAGCTTTCTTT. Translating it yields CASSYSWQMNTEAFF.

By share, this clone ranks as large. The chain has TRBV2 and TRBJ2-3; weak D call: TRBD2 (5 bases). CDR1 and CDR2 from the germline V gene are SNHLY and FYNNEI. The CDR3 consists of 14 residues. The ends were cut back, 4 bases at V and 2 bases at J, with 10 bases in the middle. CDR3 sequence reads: CASSAAETTDTQYF. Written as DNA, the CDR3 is TGTGCCAGCAGTGCAGCGGAGACCACAGATACGCAGTATTTT.

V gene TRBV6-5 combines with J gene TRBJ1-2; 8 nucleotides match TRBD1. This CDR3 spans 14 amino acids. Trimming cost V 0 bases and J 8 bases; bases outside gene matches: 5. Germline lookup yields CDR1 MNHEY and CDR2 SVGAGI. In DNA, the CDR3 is TGTGCCAGCAGTTACTCCTGGACAGGGAACGGCTACACCTTC. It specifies CASSYSWTGNGYTF.

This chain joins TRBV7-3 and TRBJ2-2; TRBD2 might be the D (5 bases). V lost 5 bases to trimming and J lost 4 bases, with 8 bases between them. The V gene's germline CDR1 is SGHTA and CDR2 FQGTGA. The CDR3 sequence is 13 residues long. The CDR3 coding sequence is TGTGCCAGCAGCAAAGGACTCACCGGGGAGCTGTTTTTT. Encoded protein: CASSKGLTGELFF.

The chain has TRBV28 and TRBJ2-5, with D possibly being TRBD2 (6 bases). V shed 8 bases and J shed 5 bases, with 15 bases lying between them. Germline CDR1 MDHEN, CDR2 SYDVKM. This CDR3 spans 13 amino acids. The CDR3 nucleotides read TGTGCCAGCCGGGGCGGGGATAGGGAGACCCAGTACTTC. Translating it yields CASRGGDRETQYF.

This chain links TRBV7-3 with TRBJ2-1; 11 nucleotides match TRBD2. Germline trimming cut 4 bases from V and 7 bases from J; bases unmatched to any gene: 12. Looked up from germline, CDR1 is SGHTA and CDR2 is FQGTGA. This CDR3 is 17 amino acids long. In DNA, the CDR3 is TGTGCCAGCAGCTCCCGAGGGAGTAGCGGGAGGGCGAATGAGCAGTTCTTC. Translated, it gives CASSSRGSSGRANEQFF.